This TCR beta chain is drawn from a study of CD4 T cells in relation to SARS-CoV-2 and coronaviruses. TCRdb's table, derived via immunoSEQ multiplex PCR, lists solely in-frame clones and lacks some. The sample contains about 29,000 clones, roughly 72% of which appear only once. The unexposed donors gave CD4+ T cells in about 2010-2019, prior to COVID-19. CD4+ T cells were isolated from the cells after about 11 days of culture. Cultures received half-medium IL-2 refreshes on days 3 and 7. Turning to this clone: What it binds is not known. One end of the junction fails to match germline, which may point to a read error.

Germline V gene lookup returns CDR1 SSHAT and CDR2 FNYEAQ (reference sequence). The CDR3 covers 16 residues. The chain has TRBV7-7 and TRBJ2-2, with 9 positions matching TRBD2. Source material: CD4+ T cells from PBMCs, cultured in vitro. The sequence came from a human donor in good health. The CDR3 DNA reads TGTGCTAGCAGCCCTTTGGGGACTAGCAGCACCGGGGAGCTGTTTTTT. Translating it yields CASSPLGTSSTGELFF.